These T cell receptor beta chains were read from a single sample in a study of post-analysis software for immune sequencing data. MiXCR, run by TCRdb on the PCR reads, gives a single entry per CDR3 protein. The table includes hundreds of thousands of distinct CDR3 sequences, approximately 59% detected once. Sequencing was carried out using blood. These receptors originate from a girl aged 2-10 years with multiple sclerosis. The CDR3 runs from the conserved cysteine through the conserved F or W. A D gene is named only where the DNA matches it firmly. A row's size may be missing; if present it is once, few, many or a size class.

d_call	v_call	j_call	clone_size	cdr3_aa	cdr3_nt
-	TRBV7-6	TRBJ1-1	-	CAGSRTGNTEAFF	TGTGCCGGCAGCCGAACAGGGAATACTGAAGCTTTCTTT
TRBD2	TRBV5-1	TRBJ2-1	-	CASSPTSGDINEQFF	TGCGCCAGCAGCCCTACTAGCGGGGACATCAATGAGCAGTTCTTC
-	TRBV20-1	TRBJ2-3	-	CSAPSSDTQYF	TGCAGTGCTCCGTCCTCAGATACGCAGTATTTT
TRBD2	TRBV2	TRBJ2-1	-	CASSRDYGNEQFF	TGTGCCAGCAGCCGGGACTATGGCAATGAGCAGTTCTTC
TRBD1	TRBV10-3	TRBJ2-1	-	CAIRDRDRELVNEQFF	TGTGCCATCAGGGACAGGGACCGGGAACTTGTAAATGAGCAGTTCTTC
TRBD1	TRBV5-6	TRBJ2-3	few	CASSLTGTGADTQYF	TGTGCCAGCAGCCTCACCGGGACAGGGGCAGATACGCAGTATTTT
TRBD1	TRBV24-1	TRBJ1-1	few	CATSDDRDTEAFF	TGTGCCACCAGTGATGACAGGGACACTGAAGCTTTCTTT
-	TRBV12-3/TRBV12-4	TRBJ1-5	-	CASRPGAPNQPQHF	TGTGCCAGCCGACCTGGGGCACCTAATCAGCCCCAGCATTTT
-	TRBV19	TRBJ2-3	few	CASKAWDELTDTQYF	TGTGCCAGTAAGGCCTGGGACGAGCTAACAGATACGCAGTATTTT
-	TRBV20-1	TRBJ2-5	-	CSARAVSGQETQYF	TGCAGTGCTAGAGCGGTTAGCGGACAAGAGACCCAGTACTTC
TRBD1	TRBV7-9	TRBJ2-7	-	CASSLTPTGLRFSCEQYF	TGTGCCAGCAGCTTAACACCGACAGGGTTAAGATTCTCCTGCGAGCAGTACTTC
-	TRBV5-1	TRBJ1-1	few	CASSFTFRGKTEAFF	TGCGCCAGCAGCTTTACCTTCCGTGGGAAAACTGAAGCTTTCTTT
TRBD2	TRBV5-1	TRBJ2-1	-	CASSLAGWGGGPNEQFF	TGCGCCAGCAGCTTGGCCGGTTGGGGGGGAGGCCCCAATGAGCAGTTCTTC
-	TRBV20-1	TRBJ1-2	-	CSAQAASEGYTF	TGCAGTGCCCAAGCGGCTTCAGAAGGCTACACCTTC
-	TRBV20-1	TRBJ2-5	-	CSASRDSGTQETQYF	TGCAGTGCTAGTCGGGATAGCGGCACTCAAGAGACCCAGTACTTC
-	TRBV29-1	TRBJ2-3	-	CSAGRASTDTQYF	TGCAGCGCCGGAAGGGCTAGCACAGATACGCAGTATTTT
-	TRBV5-1	TRBJ2-1	few	CASYTDSSGEQFF	TGCGCCAGCTACACTGACTCCAGCGGTGAGCAGTTCTTC
-	TRBV21-1	TRBJ2-1	-	CASSKAPGLPIRGKFF	TGTGCCAGCAGCAAAGCTCCAGGGCTACCTATTCGGGGGAAGTTCTTC
-	TRBV7-2	TRBJ2-7	-	CASTRGDSSYEQYF	TGTGCCAGCACCCGGGGGGACAGCTCCTACGAGCAGTACTTC
TRBD1	TRBV20-1	TRBJ2-1	few	CSARGGTGGYNEQFF	TGCAGTGCTCGAGGCGGGACAGGGGGGTACAATGAGCAGTTCTTC
-	TRBV5-1	TRBJ2-7	few	CASSLGQTDEQYF	TGCGCCAGCAGCTTGGGACAAACGGACGAGCAGTACTTC
-	TRBV29-1	TRBJ1-5	-	CSVARGGNQPQHF	TGCAGCGTTGCGAGGGGTGGCAATCAGCCCCAGCATTTT
-	TRBV27	TRBJ2-3	-	CASSSYWGLGRTDTQYF	TGTGCCAGCAGTTCATACTGGGGTCTAGGCCGCACAGATACGCAGTATTTT
-	TRBV5-1	TRBJ1-4	-	CASSLDGQPNEKLFF	TGCGCCAGCAGCTTGGACGGACAGCCGAATGAAAAACTGTTTTTT
-	TRBV5-1	TRBJ2-7	few	CASSRTATIDYEQYF	TGCGCCAGCAGCCGGACGGCCACCATAGACTACGAGCAGTACTTC
-	TRBV7-2	TRBJ2-5	-	CASSLVRDLGETQYF	TGTGCCAGCAGCTTAGTCAGGGACCTCGGGGAGACCCAGTACTTC
-	TRBV6-5	TRBJ2-7	-	CASSPGGFGYEQYF	TGTGCCAGCAGCCCCGGTGGCTTCGGGTACGAGCAGTACTTC
-	TRBV2	TRBJ1-5	few	CASATETNQPQHF	TGTGCCAGCGCAACGGAGACTAATCAGCCCCAGCATTTT
-	TRBV4-1	TRBJ2-7	-	CAGSQEAGTYEQYF	TGCGCCGGCAGCCAAGAAGCAGGTACCTACGAGCAGTACTTC
TRBD1	TRBV6-1	TRBJ2-3	-	CASSLTGTGGLAGRQDTQYF	TGTGCCAGCAGCCTGACGGGGACAGGGGGTCTAGCGGGGCGACAGGATACGCAGTATTTT
TRBD2	TRBV6-5	TRBJ2-1	-	CASSTRSSGSYNEQFF	TGTGCCAGCAGTACCAGAAGTAGCGGGTCTTACAATGAGCAGTTCTTC